A selection of T cell receptor beta chains follows, all from one sample in a study of blood T cell repertoires in COVID-19. Measured with immunoSEQ multiplex PCR; TCRdb has only the in-frame clones, and not every one. This sample carries fewer than 250,000 clones, around 84% of them seen once, and the ten largest clones take 3% to 3.5%. Sequencing was carried out using peripheral blood. The receptors derive from a man between 60 and 70 years old with acute or convalescent COVID-19. CDR3s include the opening cysteine and the closing phenylalanine or tryptophan. The order of the fields is V gene, D gene, clone size, J gene, CDR3 protein, CDR3 DNA. D genes are given only for firm matches. Some rows have no size entry. The others give once, few or many, or a class for an expanded clone.

v_gene: TRBV5-6; d_gene: -; abundance: -; j_gene: TRBJ1-6; CDR3aa: CASSLEGDNSPLHF; CDR3nt: TGTGCCAGCAGCTTGGAGGGGGACAATTCACCCCTCCACTTT
v_gene: TRBV5-4; d_gene: TRBD1; abundance: -; j_gene: TRBJ2-5; CDR3aa: CASSLTGTGRVLETQYF; CDR3nt: TGTGCCAGCAGCTTGACCGGGACAGGGCGGGTGTTGGAGACCCAGTACTTC
v_gene: TRBV6-6; d_gene: TRBD1; abundance: -; j_gene: TRBJ1-5; CDR3aa: CASKGTDLSSNQPQHF; CDR3nt: TGTGCCAGCAAAGGGACAGACCTCTCTAGCAATCAGCCCCAGCATTTT
v_gene: TRBV6-5; d_gene: TRBD1; abundance: -; j_gene: TRBJ1-2; CDR3aa: CASRRQGRDGYTF; CDR3nt: TGTGCCAGCAGACGACAGGGGAGAGATGGCTACACCTTC
v_gene: TRBV5-4; d_gene: TRBD1; abundance: -; j_gene: TRBJ1-2; CDR3aa: CASSLNGQGDHYGYTF; CDR3nt: TGTGCCAGCAGCTTAAACGGACAGGGGGATCACTATGGCTACACCTTC
v_gene: TRBV7-3; d_gene: TRBD1; abundance: -; j_gene: TRBJ2-7; CDR3aa: CASSLTLLRDSSVEQYF; CDR3nt: TGTGCCAGCAGCTTAACTCTTCTTAGGGACAGCTCCGTCGAGCAGTACTTC
v_gene: TRBV19; d_gene: TRBD2; abundance: -; j_gene: TRBJ2-3; CDR3aa: CASSKPSGSTDTQYF; CDR3nt: TGTGCCAGTAGTAAGCCTAGCGGTAGCACAGATACGCAGTATTTT
v_gene: TRBV25-1; d_gene: -; abundance: -; j_gene: TRBJ1-1; CDR3aa: CASSELGHFTEAFF; CDR3nt: TGTGCCAGCAGTGAATTGGGCCACTTCACTGAAGCTTTCTTT
v_gene: TRBV13; d_gene: -; abundance: -; j_gene: TRBJ2-3; CDR3aa: CASSWTGGNTDTQYF; CDR3nt: TGTGCCAGCAGCTGGACTGGAGGGAACACAGATACGCAGTATTTT
v_gene: TRBV27; d_gene: -; abundance: few; j_gene: TRBJ1-6; CDR3aa: CASKEGSYNSPLHF; CDR3nt: TGTGCCAGCAAGGAAGGGAGCTATAATTCACCCCTCCACTTT
v_gene: TRBV7-3; d_gene: TRBD2; abundance: -; j_gene: TRBJ2-2; CDR3aa: CASSSLAGGVGELFF; CDR3nt: TGTGCCAGCAGCTCACTAGCGGGGGGAGTCGGGGAGCTGTTTTTT
v_gene: TRBV6-5; d_gene: TRBD1; abundance: -; j_gene: TRBJ1-5; CDR3aa: CASKGQGGQPQHF; CDR3nt: TGTGCCAGCAAGGGACAGGGGGGTCAGCCCCAGCATTTT
v_gene: TRBV6-5; d_gene: -; abundance: once; j_gene: TRBJ2-6; CDR3aa: CASATSGANVLTF; CDR3nt: TGTGCCAGTGCCACATCTGGGGCCAACGTCCTGACTTTC
v_gene: TRBV10-1; d_gene: TRBD2; abundance: -; j_gene: TRBJ2-7; CDR3aa: CASSELAGGTYEQYF; CDR3nt: TGCGCCAGCAGTGAACTAGCGGGGGGGACTTACGAGCAGTACTTC
v_gene: TRBV3-1/TRBV3-2; d_gene: -; abundance: once; j_gene: TRBJ1-5; CDR3aa: CASSQDNRVGPQHF; CDR3nt: TGTGCCAGCAGCCAAGATAACAGGGTTGGGCCCCAGCATTTT
v_gene: TRBV29-1; d_gene: -; abundance: -; j_gene: TRBJ2-4; CDR3aa: CSARGGQDRPIAKNIQYF; CDR3nt: TGCAGCGCTCGAGGAGGGCAGGATCGTCCTATAGCCAAAAACATTCAGTACTTC
v_gene: TRBV12-3/TRBV12-4; d_gene: -; abundance: -; j_gene: TRBJ2-1; CDR3aa: CASSRQNLNEQFF; CDR3nt: TGTGCCAGCAGCAGACAGAACCTCAATGAGCAGTTCTTC
v_gene: TRBV9; d_gene: -; abundance: -; j_gene: TRBJ2-1; CDR3aa: CASSHNKDSEGYNEQFF; CDR3nt: TGTGCCAGCAGCCATAACAAGGACTCGGAGGGCTACAATGAGCAGTTCTTC
v_gene: TRBV19; d_gene: -; abundance: -; j_gene: TRBJ2-7; CDR3aa: CASSLQGSYEQYF; CDR3nt: TGTGCCAGTAGCTTACAGGGTTCCTACGAGCAGTACTTC
v_gene: TRBV9; d_gene: TRBD1; abundance: -; j_gene: TRBJ2-2; CDR3aa: CASSVVSGTANTGELFF; CDR3nt: TGTGCCAGCAGCGTAGTATCGGGGACAGCGAACACCGGGGAGCTGTTTTTT
v_gene: TRBV6-2/TRBV6-3; d_gene: -; abundance: once; j_gene: TRBJ1-2; CDR3aa: CASSYSIVGAPVNGYTF; CDR3nt: TGTGCCAGCAGTTACTCGATTGTGGGGGCCCCGGTGAATGGCTACACCTTC
v_gene: TRBV29-1; d_gene: -; abundance: -; j_gene: TRBJ1-2; CDR3aa: CSVEDLMVAANYGYTF; CDR3nt: TGCAGCGTTGAAGATCTCATGGTGGCAGCTAACTATGGCTACACCTTC
v_gene: TRBV4-2; d_gene: TRBD1; abundance: -; j_gene: TRBJ1-6; CDR3aa: CASSHNRGSNSPLHF; CDR3nt: TGTGCCAGCAGCCACAACAGGGGGTCTAATTCACCCCTCCACTTT
v_gene: TRBV13; d_gene: -; abundance: few; j_gene: TRBJ1-6; CDR3aa: CASSTQGMGNSPLHF; CDR3nt: TGTGCCAGCAGCACACAGGGTATGGGCAATTCACCCCTCCACTTT
v_gene: TRBV6-6; d_gene: TRBD1; abundance: -; j_gene: TRBJ1-5; CDR3aa: CASSRQDRLARNQPQHF; CDR3nt: TGTGCCAGCAGCCGACAGGACAGGTTGGCTCGCAATCAGCCCCAGCATTTT
v_gene: TRBV7-3; d_gene: -; abundance: -; j_gene: TRBJ1-1; CDR3aa: CASSLSGGRAFF; CDR3nt: TGTGCCAGCAGCTTATCTGGGGGCAGAGCTTTCTTT
v_gene: TRBV7-2; d_gene: -; abundance: -; j_gene: TRBJ2-2; CDR3aa: CASSLEVTGSSELFF; CDR3nt: TGTGCCAGCAGCTTAGAGGTCACGGGGTCCTCGGAGCTGTTTTTT
v_gene: TRBV30; d_gene: -; abundance: -; j_gene: TRBJ2-2; CDR3aa: CAWSWTNTGELFF; CDR3nt: TGTGCCTGGAGTTGGACAAACACCGGGGAGCTGTTTTTT
v_gene: TRBV24-1; d_gene: -; abundance: few; j_gene: TRBJ1-5; CDR3aa: CATSDEYSNQPQHF; CDR3nt: TGTGCCACCAGTGATGAGTATAGCAATCAGCCCCAGCATTTT
v_gene: TRBV29-1; d_gene: -; abundance: -; j_gene: TRBJ2-3; CDR3aa: CSARGAGNTDTQYF; CDR3nt: TGCAGCGCTCGGGGGGCCGGTAACACAGATACGCAGTATTTT
v_gene: TRBV5-1; d_gene: -; abundance: -; j_gene: TRBJ1-1; CDR3aa: CASRDTPNTEAFF; CDR3nt: TGCGCCAGCAGGGACACTCCGAACACTGAAGCTTTCTTT
v_gene: TRBV5-1; d_gene: TRBD1; abundance: -; j_gene: TRBJ2-3; CDR3aa: CASTSGTGGPDTQYF; CDR3nt: TGCGCCAGCACTTCCGGGACAGGGGGCCCAGATACGCAGTATTTT
v_gene: TRBV6-2/TRBV6-3; d_gene: -; abundance: -; j_gene: TRBJ2-2; CDR3aa: CASSYFRGTRNTGELFF; CDR3nt: TGTGCCAGCAGTTACTTCAGGGGCACGCGAAACACCGGGGAGCTGTTTTTT
v_gene: TRBV5-6; d_gene: -; abundance: few; j_gene: TRBJ2-7; CDR3aa: CASTEDRRRSYEQYF; CDR3nt: TGTGCCAGCACCGAAGACAGGCGGCGTTCCTACGAGCAGTACTTC
v_gene: TRBV5-6; d_gene: TRBD1; abundance: -; j_gene: TRBJ2-1; CDR3aa: CASSLGQGEGNEQFF; CDR3nt: TGTGCCAGCAGCTTGGGACAGGGGGAGGGCAATGAGCAGTTCTTC
v_gene: TRBV9; d_gene: -; abundance: -; j_gene: TRBJ2-3; CDR3aa: CASSVSSLTDTQYF; CDR3nt: TGTGCCAGCAGCGTCAGTTCCCTCACAGATACGCAGTATTTT
v_gene: TRBV9; d_gene: TRBD1; abundance: -; j_gene: TRBJ1-1; CDR3aa: CASSVRGQGVGNTEAFF; CDR3nt: TGTGCCAGCAGCGTAAGGGGACAGGGGGTCGGGAACACTGAAGCTTTCTTT
v_gene: TRBV5-1; d_gene: -; abundance: -; j_gene: TRBJ1-3; CDR3aa: CASSFGEISSGNTIYF; CDR3nt: TGCGCCAGCAGCTTTGGGGAGATCAGCTCTGGAAACACCATATATTTT
v_gene: TRBV7-5; d_gene: -; abundance: -; j_gene: TRBJ2-7; CDR3aa: CARSSQAKWDRGPYEQYF; CDR3nt: TGTGCCAGAAGCAGTCAAGCCAAATGGGACAGGGGCCCCTACGAGCAGTACTTC
v_gene: TRBV5-8; d_gene: -; abundance: -; j_gene: TRBJ2-3; CDR3aa: CASSLDLMAGTDTQYF; CDR3nt: TGTGCCAGCAGCTTGGATCTCATGGCGGGCACAGATACGCAGTATTTT
v_gene: TRBV7-8; d_gene: -; abundance: -; j_gene: TRBJ2-3; CDR3aa: CASSLRRHSTDTQYF; CDR3nt: TGTGCCAGCAGCCTCCGGCGGCACAGCACAGATACGCAGTATTTT
v_gene: TRBV3-1/TRBV3-2; d_gene: TRBD2; abundance: -; j_gene: TRBJ2-7; CDR3aa: CASSPLAGGEQYF; CDR3nt: TGTGCCAGCAGCCCCCTAGCGGGGGGCGAGCAGTACTTC
v_gene: TRBV18; d_gene: TRBD1; abundance: once; j_gene: TRBJ2-5; CDR3aa: CASSPRQGMVRETQYF; CDR3nt: TGTGCCAGCTCACCACGACAGGGTATGGTACGGGAGACCCAGTACTTC
v_gene: TRBV6-2/TRBV6-3; d_gene: TRBD1; abundance: -; j_gene: TRBJ2-7; CDR3aa: CASSYLPGQVEQYF; CDR3nt: TGTGCCAGCAGTTATTTGCCGGGACAGGTCGAGCAGTACTTC
v_gene: TRBV27; d_gene: TRBD2; abundance: few; j_gene: TRBJ2-1; CDR3aa: CASSPPPGLAGFNEQFF; CDR3nt: TGTGCCAGCAGCCCCCCTCCGGGACTAGCGGGGTTCAATGAGCAGTTCTTC
v_gene: TRBV7-8; d_gene: -; abundance: -; j_gene: TRBJ1-5; CDR3aa: CASSTKGPDRRNQPQHF; CDR3nt: TGTGCCAGCTCTACAAAAGGGCCTGACAGGAGGAATCAGCCCCAGCATTTT
v_gene: TRBV6-6; d_gene: TRBD2; abundance: -; j_gene: TRBJ2-5; CDR3aa: CASSPSLAGGPGETQYF; CDR3nt: TGTGCCAGCAGTCCTTCACTAGCGGGGGGGCCGGGAGAGACCCAGTACTTC
v_gene: TRBV27; d_gene: -; abundance: -; j_gene: TRBJ2-5; CDR3aa: CASSTRTLYQETQYF; CDR3nt: TGTGCCAGCAGTACGAGGACACTGTACCAAGAGACCCAGTACTTC
v_gene: TRBV4-2; d_gene: TRBD2; abundance: -; j_gene: TRBJ2-3; CDR3aa: CASSQVGTSGDVDTQYF; CDR3nt: TGTGCCAGCAGCCAAGTCGGGACTAGCGGGGACGTGGATACGCAGTATTTT
v_gene: TRBV5-1; d_gene: -; abundance: -; j_gene: TRBJ1-3; CDR3aa: CASSSQGPGNTIYF; CDR3nt: TGCGCCAGCAGCTCGCAGGGGCCTGGAAACACCATATATTTT
v_gene: TRBV6-1; d_gene: -; abundance: -; j_gene: TRBJ1-3; CDR3aa: CASSEAGRANSGNTIYF; CDR3nt: TGTGCCAGCAGTGAAGCCGGGCGGGCCAACTCTGGAAACACCATATATTTT